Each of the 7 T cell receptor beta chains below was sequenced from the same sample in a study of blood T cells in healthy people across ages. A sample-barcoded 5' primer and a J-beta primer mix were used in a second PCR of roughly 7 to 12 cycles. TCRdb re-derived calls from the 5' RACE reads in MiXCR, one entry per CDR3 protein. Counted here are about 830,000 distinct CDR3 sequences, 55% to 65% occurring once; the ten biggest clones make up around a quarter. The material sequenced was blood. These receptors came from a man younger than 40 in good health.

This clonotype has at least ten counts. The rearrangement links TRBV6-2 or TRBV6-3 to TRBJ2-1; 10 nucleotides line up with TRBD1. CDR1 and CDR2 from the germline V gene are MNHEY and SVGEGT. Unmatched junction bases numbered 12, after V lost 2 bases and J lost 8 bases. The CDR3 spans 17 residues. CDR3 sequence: CASSYQIRQGASDEQFF. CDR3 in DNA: TGTGCCAGCAGTTACCAAATCAGACAGGGGGCCTCCGATGAGCAGTTCTTC.

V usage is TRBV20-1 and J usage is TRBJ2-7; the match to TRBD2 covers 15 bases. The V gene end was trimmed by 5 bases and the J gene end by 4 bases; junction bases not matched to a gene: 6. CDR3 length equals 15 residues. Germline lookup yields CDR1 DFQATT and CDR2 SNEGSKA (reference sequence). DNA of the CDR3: TGCAGTGCTTCCGGGACTAGCGGGGGGAATTACGAGCAGTACTTC. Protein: CSASGTSGGNYEQYF.

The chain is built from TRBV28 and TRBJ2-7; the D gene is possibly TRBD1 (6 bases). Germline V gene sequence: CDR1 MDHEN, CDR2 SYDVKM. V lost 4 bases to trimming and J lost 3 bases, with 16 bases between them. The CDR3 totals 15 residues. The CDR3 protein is CASSSVGTYRYEQYF. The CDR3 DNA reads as TGTGCCAGCAGTTCGGTCGGGACATACCGCTACGAGCAGTACTTC.

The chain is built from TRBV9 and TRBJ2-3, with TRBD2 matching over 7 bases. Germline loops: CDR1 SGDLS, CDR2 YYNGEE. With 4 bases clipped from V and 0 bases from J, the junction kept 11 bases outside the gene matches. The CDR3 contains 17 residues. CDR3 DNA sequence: TGTGCCAGCAGCTCCGAGGGTAGCGGGTATAGCACAGATACGCAGTATTTT. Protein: CASSSEGSGYSTDTQYF.

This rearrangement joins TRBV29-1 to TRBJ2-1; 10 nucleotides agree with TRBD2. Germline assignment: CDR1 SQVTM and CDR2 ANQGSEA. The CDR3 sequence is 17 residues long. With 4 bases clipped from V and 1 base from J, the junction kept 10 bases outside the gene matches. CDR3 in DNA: TGCAGCGTTGCGCTAGCGGGGGCGGGGGTTTCCTACAATGAGCAGTTCTTC. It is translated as CSVALAGAGVSYNEQFF.

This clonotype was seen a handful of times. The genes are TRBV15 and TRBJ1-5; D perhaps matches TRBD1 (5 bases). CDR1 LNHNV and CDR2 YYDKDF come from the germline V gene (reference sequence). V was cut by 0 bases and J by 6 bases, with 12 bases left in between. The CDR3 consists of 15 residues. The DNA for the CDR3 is TGTGCCACCAGCAGAGACGGGGGGTTCGGTCAGCCCCAGCATTTT. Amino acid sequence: CATSRDGGFGQPQHF.

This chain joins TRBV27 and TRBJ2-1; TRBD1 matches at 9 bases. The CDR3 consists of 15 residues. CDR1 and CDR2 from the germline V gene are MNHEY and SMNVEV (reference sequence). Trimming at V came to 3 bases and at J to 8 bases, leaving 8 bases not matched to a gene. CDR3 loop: CASSLGQGGLDEQFF. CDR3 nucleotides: TGTGCCAGCAGTTTGGGACAGGGAGGGCTCGATGAGCAGTTCTTC.